This TCR beta chain was recovered during a study of OX40 agonist ivuxolimab in advanced cancers. General study results and limits: There were, on average, more expanded clones in CD8+ T cells than in CD4+.

V was shortened by 8 bases and J by 6 bases, with 20 bases between the two germline ends. The V gene's germline CDR1 is SGHTA and CDR2 FQGNSA. This CDR3 is 15 amino acids long. Baseline was the first blood sampling point, followed by cycle 4 day 1 and cycle 7 day 1. Sequencing used immunoSEQ multiplex PCR; TCRdb keeps in-frame clones, though not all of them. This table holds about 35,000 clones, 65% to 85% found once. As regards this clone: As yet, its antigen is unknown.

Sequenced material: CD4+ or CD8+ T cells sorted from blood, taken in a trial of the OX40 agonist ivuxolimab. This sequence joins TRBV7-2 and TRBJ2-1; a possible D gene is TRBD2 (5 bases). The TCR sequence derives from an adult with an advanced solid tumor such as melanoma, head and neck, liver or kidney cancer. CDR3 sequence (DNA): TGTGCCAGCCGGAAAAGCGGCATTGAGATCAATGAGCAGTTCTTC. Protein sequence: CASRKSGIEINEQFF. The full variable domain, with the rest looked up from reference TRBV7-2 and TRBJ2-1, is GAGVSQSPSNKVTEKGKDVELRCDPISGHTALYWYRQSLGQGLEFLIYFQGNSAPDKSGLPSDRFSAERTGGSVSTLTIQRTQQEDSAVYLCASRKSGIEINEQFFGPGTRLTVL.